Listed below are T cell receptor beta chains from one sample, sequenced in a study of T cells in Graves' hyperthyroidism and ophthalmopathy. TCRdb reprocessed the multiplex PCR reads with MiXCR, giving one entry per CDR3 protein. The sample contains 550,000 to 800,000 distinct CDR3 sequences, roughly 17% of which appear only once. The sample taken for sequencing was blood. Every receptor here comes from a man aged 45-60 years with Graves' hyperthyroidism. The CDR3 runs from the conserved cysteine through the conserved F or W. The D gene is left open where the match is weak. Part of the rows lack a size; the others show once, few, many or a class for expanded clones.

v_call: TRBV28; j_call: TRBJ1-4; d_call: NA; clone_size: many; cdr3_aa: CASRSVGGTGEEKLFF; cdr3_nt: TGTGCCAGCAGGTCGGTCGGTGGGACCGGAGAGGAAAAACTGTTTTTT
v_call: TRBV19; j_call: TRBJ2-1; d_call: TRBD1; clone_size: NA; cdr3_aa: CASSIPGQGFNEQFF; cdr3_nt: TGTGCCAGTAGTATACCGGGACAGGGATTCAATGAGCAGTTCTTC
v_call: TRBV2; j_call: TRBJ2-7; d_call: TRBD1; clone_size: many; cdr3_aa: CASNGQGGQYF; cdr3_nt: TGTGCCAGCAACGGACAGGGCGGACAGTACTTC
v_call: TRBV10-1; j_call: TRBJ2-2; d_call: NA; clone_size: many; cdr3_aa: CASSEYRDIGTGELFF; cdr3_nt: TGCGCCAGCAGTGAGTATCGAGACATTGGAACCGGGGAGCTGTTTTTT
v_call: TRBV2; j_call: TRBJ1-2; d_call: NA; clone_size: NA; cdr3_aa: CASSWVYGYTF; cdr3_nt: TGTGCCAGCAGTTGGGTTTATGGCTACACCTTC
v_call: TRBV5-1; j_call: TRBJ2-1; d_call: TRBD1; clone_size: many; cdr3_aa: CASSGSRDRGYNEQFF; cdr3_nt: TGCGCCAGCAGCGGCTCCCGGGACAGGGGGTACAATGAGCAGTTCTTC
v_call: TRBV29-1; j_call: TRBJ1-1; d_call: NA; clone_size: many; cdr3_aa: CSVWQANTEAFF; cdr3_nt: TGCAGCGTTTGGCAGGCGAACACTGAAGCTTTCTTT
v_call: TRBV28; j_call: TRBJ2-7; d_call: TRBD1; clone_size: many; cdr3_aa: CASSSPLDRGREDEQYF; cdr3_nt: TGTGCCAGCAGTTCTCCCCTCGACAGGGGGCGCGAAGACGAGCAGTACTTC
v_call: TRBV3-1; j_call: TRBJ1-1; d_call: NA; clone_size: NA; cdr3_aa: CASTGTVMNTEAFF; cdr3_nt: TGTGCCAGCACAGGGACCGTAATGAACACTGAAGCTTTCTTT
v_call: TRBV28; j_call: TRBJ1-2; d_call: TRBD1; clone_size: many; cdr3_aa: CASSPPDRGNYGYTF; cdr3_nt: TGTGCCAGCAGTCCTCCAGACAGGGGGAACTATGGCTACACCTTC
v_call: TRBV30; j_call: TRBJ2-7; d_call: TRBD2; clone_size: many; cdr3_aa: CAWRLAGRMREQYF; cdr3_nt: TGTGCCTGGAGACTAGCGGGACGGATGAGAGAGCAGTACTTC
v_call: TRBV7-3; j_call: TRBJ1-2; d_call: NA; clone_size: many; cdr3_aa: CASSLLYSLEWYGYTF; cdr3_nt: TGTGCCAGCAGCTTACTCTACAGTTTAGAGTGGTATGGCTACACCTTC